Only a few counts were recorded for the clone carrying this T cell receptor beta chain. The table came from immunoSEQ multiplex PCR; TCRdb's copy has only in-frame clones and leaves some out. The repertoire holds 55,000 or so clones, with 87% as singletons. This sample was taken from a study of blood T cell repertoires in COVID-19. The overall study: Sample material is recorded as cDNA or gDNA derived from T cells, B-cell-depleted T cells, or PBMCs.

The CDR3 has 10 residues. The V gene's germline CDR1 is MNHEY and CDR2 SMNVEV (reference sequence). This receptor was identified in a man in his forties or fifties with COVID-19, enrolled during active disease. The sample consisted of peripheral blood. This chain uses TRBV27 with TRBJ1-1; no firm D call. CDR3 in DNA: TGTTCGCATCCAGGAACTGAAGCTTTCTTT. Its protein product is CSHPGTEAFF.